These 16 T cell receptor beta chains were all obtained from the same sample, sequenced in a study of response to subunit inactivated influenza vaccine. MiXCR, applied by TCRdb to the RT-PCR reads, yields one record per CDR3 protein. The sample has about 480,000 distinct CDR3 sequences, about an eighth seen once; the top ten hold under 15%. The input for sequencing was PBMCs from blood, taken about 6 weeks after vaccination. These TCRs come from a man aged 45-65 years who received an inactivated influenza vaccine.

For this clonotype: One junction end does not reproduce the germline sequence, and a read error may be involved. CDR3 nucleotides: TGTGCCAGCAGTTCTAACTGGAACACTGAAGCCTTCTTT. Amino acids: CASSSNWNTEAFF. The chain links TRBV7-9 to TRBJ1-1, with unresolved D. The CDR3 contains 13 residues. CDR1 SEHNR and CDR2 FQNEAQ come from the germline V gene (reference sequence).

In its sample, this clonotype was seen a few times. The CDR3 DNA reads as TGTGCCAGCAGCCTGAGGAGGGATGAAGCTTTCTTT. Residues: CASSLRRDEAFF. The gene calls are TRBV7-9 and TRBJ1-1, with D unclear. V gave up 5 bases and J gave up 7 bases, with 11 bases separating them. Germline-derived CDR1 and CDR2 are SEHNR and FQNEAQ (reference sequence). There are 12 residues in the CDR3.

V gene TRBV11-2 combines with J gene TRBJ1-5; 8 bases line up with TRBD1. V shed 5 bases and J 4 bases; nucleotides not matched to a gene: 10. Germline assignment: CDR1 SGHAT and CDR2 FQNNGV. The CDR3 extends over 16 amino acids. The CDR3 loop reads CASSAGDRLINQPQHF. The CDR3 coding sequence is TGTGCCAGCAGCGCCGGGGACAGGCTCATTAATCAGCCCCAGCATTTT.

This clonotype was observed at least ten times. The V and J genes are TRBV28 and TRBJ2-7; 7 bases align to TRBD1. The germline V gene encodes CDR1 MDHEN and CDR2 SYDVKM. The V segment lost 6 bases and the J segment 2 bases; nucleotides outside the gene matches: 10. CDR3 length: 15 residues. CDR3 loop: CASSYPQGVTYEQYF. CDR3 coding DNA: TGTGCCAGCAGCTACCCCCAGGGGGTGACCTACGAGCAGTACTTC.

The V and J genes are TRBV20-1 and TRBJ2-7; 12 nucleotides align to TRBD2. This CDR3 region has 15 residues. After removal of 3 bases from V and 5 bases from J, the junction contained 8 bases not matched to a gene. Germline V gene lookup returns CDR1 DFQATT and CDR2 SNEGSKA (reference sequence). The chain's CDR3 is CSASTPSGRVNEQYF. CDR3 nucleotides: TGCAGTGCTAGTACCCCTAGCGGGAGGGTCAACGAGCAGTACTTC.

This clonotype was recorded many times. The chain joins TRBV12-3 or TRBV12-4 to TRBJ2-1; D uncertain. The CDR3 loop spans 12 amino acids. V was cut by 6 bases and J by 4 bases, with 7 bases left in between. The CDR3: CASSPGYNEQFF. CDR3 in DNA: TGTGCCAGCAGCCCCGGTTACAATGAGCAGTTCTTC.

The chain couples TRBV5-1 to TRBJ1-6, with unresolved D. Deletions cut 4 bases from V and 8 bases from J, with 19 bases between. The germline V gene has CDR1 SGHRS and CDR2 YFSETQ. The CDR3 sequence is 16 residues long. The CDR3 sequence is CASSMTPEHGDSPLHF. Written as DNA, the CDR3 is TGCGCCAGCAGCATGACCCCGGAGCATGGGGATTCACCCCTCCACTTT.

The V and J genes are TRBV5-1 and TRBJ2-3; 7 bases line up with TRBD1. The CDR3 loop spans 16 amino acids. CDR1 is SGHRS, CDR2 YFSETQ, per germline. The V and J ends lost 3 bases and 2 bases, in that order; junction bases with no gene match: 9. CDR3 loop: CASSSTGVPHTDTQYF. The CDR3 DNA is TGCGCCAGCAGCTCTACAGGGGTTCCCCACACAGATACGCAGTATTTT.

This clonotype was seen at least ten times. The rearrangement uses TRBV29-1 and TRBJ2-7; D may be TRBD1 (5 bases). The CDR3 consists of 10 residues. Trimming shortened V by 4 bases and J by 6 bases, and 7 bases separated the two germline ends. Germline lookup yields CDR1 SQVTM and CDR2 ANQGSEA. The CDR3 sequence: CSVGGAEQYF. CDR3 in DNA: TGCAGCGTTGGGGGCGCCGAGCAGTACTTC.

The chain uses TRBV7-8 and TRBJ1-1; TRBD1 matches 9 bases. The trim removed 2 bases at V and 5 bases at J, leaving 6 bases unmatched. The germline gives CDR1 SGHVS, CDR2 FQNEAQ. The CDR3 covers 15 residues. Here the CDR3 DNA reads TGTGCCAGCAGCTTACGGGACAGGGCGGGAACTGAAGCTTTCTTT. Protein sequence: CASSLRDRAGTEAFF.

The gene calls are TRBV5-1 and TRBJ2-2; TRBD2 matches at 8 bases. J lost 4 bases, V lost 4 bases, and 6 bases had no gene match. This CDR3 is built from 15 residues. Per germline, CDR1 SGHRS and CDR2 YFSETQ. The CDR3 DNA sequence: TGCGCCAGCAGCCCGGGACTAGGGGGCACCGGGGAGCTGTTTTTT. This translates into CASSPGLGGTGELFF.

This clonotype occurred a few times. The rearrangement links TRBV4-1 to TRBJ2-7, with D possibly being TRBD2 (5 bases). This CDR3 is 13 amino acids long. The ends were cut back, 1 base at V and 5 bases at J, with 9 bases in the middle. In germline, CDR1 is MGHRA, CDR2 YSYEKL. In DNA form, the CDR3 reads TGCGCCAGCAGCCAAGGAGGGCAGGACGAGCAGTACTTC. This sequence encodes CASSQGGQDEQYF.

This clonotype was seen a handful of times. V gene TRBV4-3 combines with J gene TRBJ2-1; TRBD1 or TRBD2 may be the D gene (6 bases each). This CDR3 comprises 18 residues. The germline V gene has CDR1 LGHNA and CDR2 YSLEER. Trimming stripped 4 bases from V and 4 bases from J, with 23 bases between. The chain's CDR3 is CASSPAGAGGAKYNEQFF. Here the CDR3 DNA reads TGCGCCAGCAGCCCCGCAGGAGCCGGGGGCGCAAAATACAATGAGCAGTTCTTC.

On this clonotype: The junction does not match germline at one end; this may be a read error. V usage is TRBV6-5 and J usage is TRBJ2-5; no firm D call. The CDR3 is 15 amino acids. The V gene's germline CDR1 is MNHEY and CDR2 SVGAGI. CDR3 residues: CVSSYSATGRETQYF. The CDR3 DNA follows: TGTGTCAGCAGTTACTCGGCAACGGGCCGGGAGACCCAGTACTTC.

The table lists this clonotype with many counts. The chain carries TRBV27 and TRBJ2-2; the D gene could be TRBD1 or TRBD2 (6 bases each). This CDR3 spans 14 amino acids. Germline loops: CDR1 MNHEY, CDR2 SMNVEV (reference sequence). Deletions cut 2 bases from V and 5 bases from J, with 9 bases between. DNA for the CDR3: TGTGCCAGCAGTTTAATAGGGGGGACCGGGGAGCTGTTTTTT. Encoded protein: CASSLIGGTGELFF.

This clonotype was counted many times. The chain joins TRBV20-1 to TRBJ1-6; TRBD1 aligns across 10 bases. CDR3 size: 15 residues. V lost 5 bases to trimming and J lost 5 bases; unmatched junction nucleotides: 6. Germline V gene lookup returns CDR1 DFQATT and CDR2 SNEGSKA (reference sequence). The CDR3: CSAPGQGWDNSPLHF. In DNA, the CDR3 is TGCAGTGCTCCGGGACAGGGGTGGGATAATTCACCCCTCCACTTT.